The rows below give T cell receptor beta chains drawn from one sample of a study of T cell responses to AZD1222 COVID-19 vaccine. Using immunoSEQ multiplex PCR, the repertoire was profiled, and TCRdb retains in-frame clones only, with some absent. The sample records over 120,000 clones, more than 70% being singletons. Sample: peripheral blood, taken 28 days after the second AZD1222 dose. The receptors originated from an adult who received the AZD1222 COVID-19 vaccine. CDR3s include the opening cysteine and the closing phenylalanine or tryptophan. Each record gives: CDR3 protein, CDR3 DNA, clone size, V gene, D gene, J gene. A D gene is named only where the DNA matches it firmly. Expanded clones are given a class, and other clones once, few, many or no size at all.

CDR3: CASSTGATYNSPLHF
DNA: TGTGCCAGTAGTACAGGGGCCACCTATAATTCACCCCTCCACTTT
size: once
V: TRBV19
D: NA
J: TRBJ1-6

CDR3: CAISGRENIQYF
DNA: TGTGCCATCAGCGGACGGGAAAACATTCAGTACTTC
size: NA
V: TRBV10-3
D: NA
J: TRBJ2-4

CDR3: CASSFRDRGFGYTF
DNA: TGTGCCAGCAGCTTCCGGGACAGGGGTTTTGGCTACACCTTC
size: NA
V: TRBV7-2
D: TRBD1
J: TRBJ1-2

CDR3: CASRDDGQPQHF
DNA: TGTGCCAGCCGGGACGATGGTCAGCCCCAGCATTTT
size: NA
V: TRBV7-2
D: NA
J: TRBJ1-5

CDR3: CASRAAGSEKLFF
DNA: TGTGCCAGCAGGGCGGCGGGCAGCGAAAAACTGTTTTTT
size: NA
V: TRBV6-5
D: NA
J: TRBJ1-4

CDR3: CASRVAAAGADTQYF
DNA: TGTGCCAGTAGGGTAGCGGCCGCAGGGGCAGATACGCAGTATTTT
size: once
V: TRBV19
D: NA
J: TRBJ2-3

CDR3: CASRGGGDSRNTIYF
DNA: TGTGCCAGCCGGGGCGGAGGGGACAGCAGAAACACCATATATTTT
size: NA
V: TRBV28
D: TRBD1
J: TRBJ1-3

CDR3: CASSLTGGIVYGYTF
DNA: TGTGCCAGCAGCTTAACAGGGGGAATCGTCTATGGCTACACCTTC
size: NA
V: TRBV11-2
D: TRBD1
J: TRBJ1-2

CDR3: CASSYHTGNEQFF
DNA: TGTGCCAGCAGTTACCACACAGGGAATGAGCAGTTCTTC
size: once
V: TRBV6-5
D: NA
J: TRBJ2-1

CDR3: CASTTPGTDTQYF
DNA: TGTGCCAGCACCACCCCAGGGACAGATACGCAGTATTTT
size: NA
V: TRBV6-5
D: NA
J: TRBJ2-3

CDR3: CASSPMAGGPGEQYF
DNA: TGTGCCAGCAGCCCAATGGCGGGGGGCCCCGGCGAGCAGTACTTC
size: NA
V: TRBV5-4
D: TRBD2
J: TRBJ2-7

CDR3: CASSYFAGTLYGYTF
DNA: TGTGCCAGCAGTTATTTTGCCGGGACGCTCTATGGCTACACCTTC
size: NA
V: TRBV6-5
D: NA
J: TRBJ1-2

CDR3: CASRIRVVGNIQYF
DNA: TGTGCCAGCAGGATAAGGGTGGTGGGAAACATTCAGTACTTC
size: NA
V: TRBV2
D: NA
J: TRBJ2-4

CDR3: CASSFLAGPYNEQFF
DNA: TGTGCCAGCAGCTTCCTAGCGGGCCCCTACAATGAGCAGTTCTTC
size: NA
V: TRBV11-3
D: TRBD2
J: TRBJ2-1

CDR3: CAWSVGDRGRSPLHF
DNA: TGTGCCTGGAGTGTAGGAGACAGGGGTAGATCACCCCTCCACTTT
size: NA
V: TRBV30
D: TRBD1
J: TRBJ1-6

CDR3: CASQTGANVLTF
DNA: TGTGCCAGCCAAACCGGGGCCAACGTCCTGACTTTC
size: NA
V: TRBV12-3/TRBV12-4
D: NA
J: TRBJ2-6

CDR3: CASSRGITEAFF
DNA: TGTGCCAGCAGCAGGGGGATCACTGAAGCTTTCTTT
size: NA
V: TRBV28
D: TRBD1
J: TRBJ1-1

CDR3: CASSYSSLISYNEQFF
DNA: TGTGCCAGCAGTTACTCCAGCCTCATCTCCTACAATGAGCAGTTCTTC
size: NA
V: TRBV6-5
D: NA
J: TRBJ2-1

CDR3: CASSLPGTDYGYTF
DNA: TGTGCCAGCAGTTTACCCGGGACAGACTATGGCTACACCTTC
size: NA
V: TRBV28
D: TRBD1
J: TRBJ1-2

CDR3: CASSLKRDTDTQYF
DNA: TGTGCCAGCAGCTTGAAGCGGGACACAGATACGCAGTATTTT
size: NA
V: TRBV7-6
D: TRBD2
J: TRBJ2-3

CDR3: CASSLGQVTSYEQYF
DNA: TGTGCCAGCAGCTTAGGACAGGTTACCTCCTACGAGCAGTACTTC
size: NA
V: TRBV7-2
D: NA
J: TRBJ2-7

CDR3: CASSPPSSYEQYF
DNA: TGCGCCAGCAGCCCGCCAAGCTCCTACGAGCAGTACTTC
size: NA
V: TRBV4-1
D: NA
J: TRBJ2-7

CDR3: CASSLVVQPDYNEQFF
DNA: TGTGCCAGCAGCTTAGTAGTCCAGCCAGATTACAATGAGCAGTTCTTC
size: NA
V: TRBV11-2
D: NA
J: TRBJ2-1